This T cell receptor (beta chain) was found in a study of OX40 agonist ivuxolimab in advanced cancers. Some clones are missing from TCRdb's copy, which holds only in-frame ones; the method was immunoSEQ multiplex PCR. The sample lists around 62,000 clones; about 90% were seen once. Study-level results: In the 0.1-3.0 mg/kg groups, partial responders showed among the lowest expansion.

The germline CDR1 and CDR2 sequences are SNHLY and FYNNEI. The CDR3 loop spans 15 amino acids. J was trimmed by 7 bases and V by 6 bases; bases with no gene match: 8. A word on this clone: What it binds is not known.

V gene TRBV2 combines with J gene TRBJ2-1, with 11 bases aligning to TRBD2. The TCR originated in an adult with an advanced solid tumor such as melanoma, head and neck, liver or kidney cancer. The specimen was CD4+ or CD8+ T cells sorted from blood, collected in a trial of the OX40 agonist ivuxolimab. CDR3 nucleotide sequence: TGTGCCAGCAGCGGACTAGCGGGCTCTGGTAATGAGCAGTTCTTC. The encoded protein is CASSGLAGSGNEQFF. Supplemented by reference TRBV2 and TRBJ2-1, the full variable domain reads EPEVTQTPSHQVTQMGQEVILRCVPISNHLYFYWYRQILGQKVEFLVSFYNNEISEKSEIFDDQFSVERPDGSNFTLKIRSTKLEDSAMYFCASSGLAGSGNEQFFGPGTRLTVL.